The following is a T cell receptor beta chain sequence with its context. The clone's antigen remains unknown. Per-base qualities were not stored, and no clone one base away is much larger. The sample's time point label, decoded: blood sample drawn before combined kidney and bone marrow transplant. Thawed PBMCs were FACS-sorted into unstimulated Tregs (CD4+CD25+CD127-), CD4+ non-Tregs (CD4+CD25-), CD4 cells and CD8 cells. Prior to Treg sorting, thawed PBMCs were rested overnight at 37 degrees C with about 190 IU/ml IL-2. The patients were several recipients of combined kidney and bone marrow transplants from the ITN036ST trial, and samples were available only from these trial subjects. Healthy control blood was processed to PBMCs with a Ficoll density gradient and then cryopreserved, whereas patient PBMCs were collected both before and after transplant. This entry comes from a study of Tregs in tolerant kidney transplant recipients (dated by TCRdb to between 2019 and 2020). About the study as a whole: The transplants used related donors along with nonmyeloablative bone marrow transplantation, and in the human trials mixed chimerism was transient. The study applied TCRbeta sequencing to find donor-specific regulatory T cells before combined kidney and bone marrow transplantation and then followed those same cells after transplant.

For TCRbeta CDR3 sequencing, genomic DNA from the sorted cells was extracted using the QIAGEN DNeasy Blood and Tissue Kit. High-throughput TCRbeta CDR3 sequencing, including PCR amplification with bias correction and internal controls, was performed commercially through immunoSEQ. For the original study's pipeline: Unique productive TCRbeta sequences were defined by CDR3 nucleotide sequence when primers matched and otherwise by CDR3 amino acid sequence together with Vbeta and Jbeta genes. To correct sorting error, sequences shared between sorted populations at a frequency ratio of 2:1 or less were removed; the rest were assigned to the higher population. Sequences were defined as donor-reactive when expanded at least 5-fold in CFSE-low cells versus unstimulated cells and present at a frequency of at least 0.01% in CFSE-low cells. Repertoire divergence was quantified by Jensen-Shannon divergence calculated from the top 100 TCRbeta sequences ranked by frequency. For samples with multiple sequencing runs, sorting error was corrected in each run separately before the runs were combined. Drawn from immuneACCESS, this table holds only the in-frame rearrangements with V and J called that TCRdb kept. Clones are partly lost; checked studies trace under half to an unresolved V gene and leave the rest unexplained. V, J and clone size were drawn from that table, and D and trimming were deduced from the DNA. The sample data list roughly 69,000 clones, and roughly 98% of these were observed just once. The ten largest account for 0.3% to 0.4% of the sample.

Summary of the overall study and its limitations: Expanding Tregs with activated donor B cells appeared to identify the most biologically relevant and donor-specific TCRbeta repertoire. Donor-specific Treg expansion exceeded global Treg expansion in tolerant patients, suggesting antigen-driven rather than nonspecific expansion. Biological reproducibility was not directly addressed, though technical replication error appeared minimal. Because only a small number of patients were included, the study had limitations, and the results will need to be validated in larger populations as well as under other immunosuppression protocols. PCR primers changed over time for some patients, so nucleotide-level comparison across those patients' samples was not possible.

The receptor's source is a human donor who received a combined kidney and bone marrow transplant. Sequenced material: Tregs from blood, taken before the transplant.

The nucleotide sequence reads as follows: TGTGCCAGCAGCGAGGGAGCTTCTGGAAACACCATATATTTT. Its product reads: CASSEGASGNTIYF. This chain joins TRBV9 to TRBJ1-3, with no confidently assigned D gene. Reading the germline V gene gives CDR1 SGDLS and CDR2 YYNGEE. V loses 3 bases of germline sequence and J loses 1 base, and the interval between the two ends is 8 bases. Its CDR3 holds 14 amino acids, cysteine through phenylalanine. Only the CDR3 DNA is retained, 42 bases long and in frame from the first base.